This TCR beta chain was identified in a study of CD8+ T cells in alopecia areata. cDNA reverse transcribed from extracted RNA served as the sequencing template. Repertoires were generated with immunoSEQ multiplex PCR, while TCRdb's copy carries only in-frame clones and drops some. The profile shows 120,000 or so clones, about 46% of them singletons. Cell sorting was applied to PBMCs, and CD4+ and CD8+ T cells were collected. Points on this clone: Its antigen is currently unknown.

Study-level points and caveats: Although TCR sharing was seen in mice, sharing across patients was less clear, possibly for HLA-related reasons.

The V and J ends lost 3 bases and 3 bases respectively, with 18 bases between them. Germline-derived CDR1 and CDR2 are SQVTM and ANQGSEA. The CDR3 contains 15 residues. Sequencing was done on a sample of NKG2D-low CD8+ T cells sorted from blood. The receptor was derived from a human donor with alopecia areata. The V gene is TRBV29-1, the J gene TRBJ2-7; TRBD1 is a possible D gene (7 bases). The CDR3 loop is CSVDGYTRGVYEQYF. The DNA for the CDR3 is TGCAGCGTTGATGGTTATACCAGGGGGGTCTACGAGCAGTACTTC.